The next 15 T cell receptor beta chains were all read from a single sample in a study of T cell repertoires in cytomegalovirus infection. Each CDR3 protein gets one entry after TCRdb re-called the reads with MiXCR. The sample consists of under 500,000 distinct CDR3 sequences, about 39% of them appearing once. The antigens of these receptors remain unknown. Sequences were derived from cultured PBMCs, sampled from culture after CMV antigen stimulation. The receptors originated from a human donor in good health (CMV status not recorded). Some clones in this sample may be carry-over from other donors' samples.

This chain links TRBV5-6 with TRBJ2-1; D uncertain. Germline V lookup: CDR1 SGHDT, CDR2 YYEEEE. The ends were cut back, 0 bases at V and 10 bases at J, with 8 bases in the middle. This CDR3 has 12 amino acids. CDR3 sequence reads: CASSLAGEEQFF. As DNA, the CDR3 is TGTGCCAGCAGCTTGGCCGGAGAAGAGCAGTTCTTC.

V usage is TRBV6-1 and J usage is TRBJ2-1; D could derive from TRBD1 or TRBD2 (5 bases each). V was cut by 7 bases and J by 9 bases, with 25 bases left in between. The CDR3 covers 16 residues. The germline V gene has CDR1 MNHNS and CDR2 SASEGT. DNA of the CDR3: TGTGCCAGCACCGAACTCCCTTTGGGGGACCTCCCTGAGCAGTTCTTC. Amino acids: CASTELPLGDLPEQFF.

This clonotype was seen a handful of times. The V call is TRBV7-6, the J call TRBJ1-1; tentative D call: TRBD1 (5 bases). The CDR3 covers 15 residues. The germline V and J ends were trimmed by 5 bases and 4 bases, with 17 bases remaining between them. From germline, CDR1 is SGHVS and CDR2 FNYEAQ. The CDR3 DNA is TGTGCCAGCAGCCCGGGGGGGGTTTTTGCCACTGAAGCTTTCTTT. Amino acid sequence: CASSPGGVFATEAFF.

The chain has TRBV10-3 and TRBJ1-1, with D unresolved. The germline V gene has CDR1 ENHRY and CDR2 SYGVKD. The CDR3 spans 13 residues. V lost 8 bases and J 0 bases, leaving 10 bases between the germline ends. The CDR3 region has the DNA TGTGCCATCCGTGGTGCAATGAACACTGAAGCTTTCTTT. Amino acids: CAIRGAMNTEAFF.

This clonotype was counted ten times or more. The rearrangement uses TRBV7-2 and TRBJ1-2, with TRBD1 matching 10 bases. The trim removed 5 bases at V and 7 bases at J, leaving 7 bases unmatched. The germline V gene has CDR1 SGHTA and CDR2 FQGNSA. This CDR3 comprises 14 residues. DNA of the CDR3: TGTGCCAGCAGCGTCGGGACAGGGGTTGCTGGCTACACCTTC. This encodes CASSVGTGVAGYTF.

This clonotype was counted ten times or more. The V and J genes are TRBV7-2 and TRBJ2-7; TRBD2 aligns across 8 bases. Trimming removed 0 bases from V and 3 bases from J; junction bases left unmatched: 1. The CDR3 loop spans 14 amino acids. CDR1 is SGHTA and CDR2 is FQGNSA in the germline V gene. The CDR3 sequence is CASSLAGLGYEQYF. The CDR3 coding sequence is TGTGCCAGCAGCTTAGCGGGACTAGGCTACGAGCAGTACTTC. Full variable domain (remainder filled in from reference TRBV7-2 and TRBJ2-7): GAGVSQSPSNKVTEKGKDVELRCDPISGHTALYWYRQSLGQGLEFLIYFQGNSAPDKSGLPSDRFSAERTGGSVSTLTIQRTQQEDSAVYLCASSLAGLGYEQYFGPGTRLTVT.

The CDR3 DNA sequence: TGTGCCAGCAGCCCCTCGGACGGGGGCTCCGAGCAGTACTTC. Residues: CASSPSDGGSEQYF. The rearrangement links TRBV7-6 to TRBJ2-7, with D perhaps assigned TRBD1 or TRBD2 (6 bases each). Germline values: CDR1 SGHVS, CDR2 FNYEAQ. The CDR3 totals 14 residues. Deletions cut 5 bases from V and 6 bases from J, with 17 bases between.

This clonotype was seen a handful of times. The chain employs TRBV7-2 and TRBJ2-5, with D possibly being TRBD2 (6 bases). V lost 7 bases, J lost 4 bases, and 16 bases lay in between. The germline V gene has CDR1 SGHTA and CDR2 FQGNSA. The CDR3 loop spans 14 amino acids. The CDR3, as DNA: TGTGCCAGCACCCCCGCTGGAGGGGTAGAGACCCAGTACTTC. It is translated as CASTPAGGVETQYF. The variable domain in full, completed from reference TRBV7-2 and TRBJ2-5, reads GAGVSQSPSNKVTEKGKDVELRCDPISGHTALYWYRQSLGQGLEFLIYFQGNSAPDKSGLPSDRFSAERTGGSVSTLTIQRTQQEDSAVYLCASTPAGGVETQYFGPGTRLLVL.

The chain links TRBV15 to TRBJ2-1; D is uncertain. In germline, CDR1 is LNHNV, CDR2 YYDKDF (reference sequence). The ends were cut back, 1 base at V and 6 bases at J, with 10 bases in the middle. The CDR3 loop spans 14 amino acids. The CDR3 loop reads CATSRAGEFNEQFF. CDR3 sequence (DNA): TGTGCCACCAGCAGAGCGGGCGAGTTCAATGAGCAGTTCTTC.

This clonotype appeared many times. V gene TRBV7-2 combines with J gene TRBJ2-5; no clear D. Germline CDR1 SGHTA, CDR2 FQGNSA. The CDR3 loop spans 14 amino acids. V gave up 5 bases and J gave up 4 bases, with 14 bases separating them. DNA for the CDR3: TGTGCCAGCAGCCCAAGGACGGAGCGAGAGACCCAGTACTTC. Translated, it gives CASSPRTERETQYF.

The V call is TRBV6-1, the J call TRBJ2-2; D uncertain. The germline V and J ends were trimmed by 3 bases and 5 bases, with 13 bases remaining between them. The germline V gene has CDR1 MNHNS and CDR2 SASEGT. CDR3 length equals 15 residues. The CDR3 bases are TGTGCCAGCAGTGAGTCTTTGGTATTGACCGGGGAGCTGTTTTTT. This translates into CASSESLVLTGELFF.

The V gene is TRBV19, the J gene TRBJ2-1, with TRBD2 identical over 10 bases. V was pared by 4 bases and J by 8 bases, with 5 bases of the junction left unmatched. CDR3 length: 14 amino acids. CDR1 is LNHDA, CDR2 SQIVND, per germline (reference sequence). CDR3 loop: CASSTGLAAYEQFF. The CDR3 DNA reads as TGTGCCAGTAGTACTGGACTAGCGGCTTATGAGCAGTTCTTC.

The genes are TRBV14 and TRBJ1-4; no clear D. The V gene's germline CDR1 is SGHDN and CDR2 FVKESK. Trimming left V 0 bases short and J 10 bases short, with 15 bases between. This CDR3 comprises 15 residues. The CDR3 DNA reads as TGTGCCAGCAGCCAAGAAGACCCAAGATCCGGAAAACTGTTTTTT. Its translation: CASSQEDPRSGKLFF.

The chain employs TRBV12-3 or TRBV12-4 and TRBJ2-7; 7 nucleotides align to TRBD1. CDR3 length: 17 amino acids. The V gene end was trimmed by 7 bases and the J gene end by 3 bases; junction bases not matched to a gene: 18. The CDR3 region is CASTSVPEQGFFYEQYF. The CDR3 coding sequence is TGTGCCAGCACCTCAGTTCCGGAACAGGGGTTTTTCTACGAGCAGTACTTC.

The chain links TRBV7-9 to TRBJ2-4; 8 bases align to TRBD2. The CDR3 is made up of 16 amino acids. Trimming at V came to 5 bases and at J to 6 bases, leaving 12 bases not matched to a gene. Germline lookup yields CDR1 SEHNR and CDR2 FQNEAQ (reference sequence). As DNA, the CDR3 is TGTGCCAGCAGCGGAGGGACTAGAGGGGGAAGAAACATTCAGTACTTC. Its protein is CASSGGTRGGRNIQYF.